This entry lists 24 T cell receptor beta chains sequenced from one sample in a study of T cells after posttransplantation cyclophosphamide. Cyclophosphamide on days +3 and +4 followed busulfan-fludarabine conditioning and a marrow graft. The table came from immunoSEQ multiplex PCR; TCRdb's copy has only in-frame clones and leaves some out. The sample shows about 36,000 clones, 78% of them seen only once. The sequencing used CD4+ T cells sorted from blood, collected 1903 days after a stem cell transplant with posttransplant cyclophosphamide. These receptors were collected from a female patient aged 40-50 years who received an allogeneic stem cell transplant from a related donor, was CMV-positive, and had no GVHD. Some T cells may trace back to the graft donor.

This clone has only a few counts. V is TRBV28 and J is TRBJ1-2; D might be TRBD1 (6 bases). The CDR3 runs 12 residues. Germline lookup yields CDR1 MDHEN and CDR2 SYDVKM. Trimming stripped 4 bases from V and 8 bases from J, with 11 bases between. The CDR3 is CASSSDSKGYTF. Here the CDR3 DNA reads TGTGCCAGCAGTTCGGACAGTAAGGGCTACACCTTC.

CDR3 amino acids: CASSIGPPGETGELFF. In DNA, the CDR3 is TGTGCCAGTAGTATAGGGCCCCCAGGGGAGACCGGGGAGCTGTTTTTT. This chain uses TRBV19 with TRBJ2-2; maybe TRBD1 (6 bases). The germline gives CDR1 LNHDA, CDR2 SQIVND (reference sequence). Trimming removed 1 base from V and 5 bases from J, with 14 bases in between. The CDR3 runs 16 residues.

The chain uses TRBV7-7 and TRBJ2-2; TRBD1 agrees at 9 bases. Trimming removed 6 bases from V and 2 bases from J; junction bases left unmatched: 7. This CDR3 has 16 amino acids. CDR1 and CDR2 (germline): SSHAT, FNYEAQ (reference sequence). This CDR3 is CASSRTGGRNTGELFF. The CDR3 region has the DNA TGTGCCAGCAGTAGAACAGGGGGCCGAAACACCGGGGAGCTGTTTTTT. Together with reference TRBV7-7 and TRBJ2-2, the CDR3 gives the full variable domain: GAGVSQSPRYKVTKRGQDVTLRCDPISSHATLYWYQQALGQGPEFLTYFNYEAQPDKSGLPSDRFSAERPEGSISTLTIQRTEQRDSAMYRCASSRTGGRNTGELFFGEGSRLTVL.

The chain carries TRBV19 and TRBJ2-3; TRBD1 agrees at 8 bases. V dropped 10 bases and J dropped 1; count of bases not matched to a gene: 4. Germline CDR1 and CDR2: LNHDA and SQIVND (reference sequence). This CDR3 is 13 amino acids long. This CDR3 is CATATGGTDTQYF. The CDR3 DNA is TGTGCCACTGCGACAGGGGGCACAGATACGCAGTATTTT.

This clone turned up a few times. The chain uses TRBV14 and TRBJ1-2; D may be TRBD1 (5 bases). This CDR3 region has 13 residues. Trimming stripped 4 bases from V and 4 bases from J, with 10 bases between. Per germline, CDR1 SGHDN and CDR2 FVKESK. The CDR3 coding sequence is TGTGCCAGCAGCCTCGTGGGGGGCTATGGCTACACCTTC. This gives the protein CASSLVGGYGYTF. Looking up the rest from reference TRBV14 and TRBJ1-2 gives the full variable domain: EAGVTQFPSHSVIEKGQTVTLRCDPISGHDNLYWYRRVMGKEIKFLLHFVKESKQDESGMPNNRFLAERTGGTYSTLKVQPAELEDSGVYFCASSLVGGYGYTFGSGTRLTVV.

The chain combines TRBV4-1 with TRBJ2-1, with TRBD2 as a possible D gene (7 bases). With 0 bases removed from V and 7 bases from J, the gap between germline ends came to 19 bases. This CDR3 has 17 residues. In germline, CDR1 is MGHRA, CDR2 YSYEKL. The CDR3 region has the DNA TGCGCCAGCAGCCAAGATCTAGGGGGGGGGCCTTGGAATGAGCAGTTCTTC. Translation: CASSQDLGGGPWNEQFF.

This chain uses TRBV5-1 with TRBJ1-4; TRBD1 agrees at 8 bases. This CDR3 has 15 residues. Germline CDR1 SGHRS, CDR2 YFSETQ. V shed 5 bases and J 4 bases; nucleotides not matched to a gene: 7. As DNA, the CDR3 is TGCGCCAGCAGGGTCGGACAGGGAAGTAATGAAAAACTGTTTTTT. Protein: CASRVGQGSNEKLFF.

This chain joins TRBV2 and TRBJ2-1; 13 positions match TRBD2. Germline CDR1 SNHLY, CDR2 FYNNEI. Trimming took 6 bases from V and 0 from J; bases not matched to a gene: 8. The CDR3 loop spans 18 amino acids. The DNA for the CDR3 is TGTGCCAGCAGCGCCCGGACTAGCGGGGGAATCTCCTACAATGAGCAGTTCTTC. As protein: CASSARTSGGISYNEQFF.

This clone appeared a single time. The chain combines TRBV29-1 with TRBJ2-1; TRBD2 aligns across 10 bases. Germline V gene lookup returns CDR1 SQVTM and CDR2 ANQGSEA. The CDR3 consists of 13 residues. Germline trimming cut 7 bases from V and 4 bases from J; bases unmatched to any gene: 4. The CDR3 region has the DNA TGCAGCGCCGGGACTAGCGCATACAATGAGCAGTTCTTC. It translates to CSAGTSAYNEQFF.

The chain links TRBV5-1 to TRBJ2-3; 7 bases line up with TRBD2. The CDR3 contains 16 residues. Unmatched junction bases numbered 11, after V lost 7 bases and J lost 0 bases. Germline loops: CDR1 SGHRS, CDR2 YFSETQ. CDR3: CASAPGGGTSTDTQYF. CDR3 nucleotide sequence: TGCGCCAGCGCCCCGGGGGGAGGAACTAGCACAGATACGCAGTATTTT.

The J gene is TRBJ2-7, the V gene TRBV5-6, with TRBD1 identical over 7 bases. V lost 2 bases to trimming and J lost 3 bases; unmatched junction nucleotides: 8. This CDR3 has 15 residues. Germline lookup yields CDR1 SGHDT and CDR2 YYEEEE. The CDR3, as DNA: TGTGCCAGCAGCTTTCCACAGGGGTATTTCTACGAGCAGTACTTC. Translated: CASSFPQGYFYEQYF. Full variable domain (missing parts from reference TRBV5-6 and TRBJ2-7): DAGVTQSPTHLIKTRGQQVTLRCSPKSGHDTVSWYQQALGQGPQFIFQYYEEEERQRGNFPDRFSGHQFPNYSSELNVNALLLGDSALYLCASSFPQGYFYEQYFGPGTRLTVT.

This clone was picked up one time. The genes are TRBV6-1 and TRBJ2-7, with D maybe TRBD1 (6 bases). V was clipped by 6 bases and J by 4 bases, with 16 bases between them. The length of the CDR3 is 14 residues. The germline gives CDR1 MNHNS, CDR2 SASEGT. The CDR3 loop reads CASRRDRNVYEQYF. The CDR3, as DNA: TGTGCCAGCAGACGTGACAGGAACGTATACGAGCAGTACTTC.

This sequence joins TRBV5-4 and TRBJ1-5; 7 nucleotides align to TRBD1. V lost 3 bases, J lost 8 bases, and 5 bases stayed unmatched. The CDR3 is 13 amino acids. Germline lookup yields CDR1 SGHNT and CDR2 YYREEE (reference sequence). CDR3 residues: CASSSGQAKPQHF. The CDR3 region has the DNA TGTGCCAGCAGCTCCGGACAGGCGAAGCCCCAGCATTTT.

This chain connects TRBV15 to TRBJ2-2; possible D gene TRBD2, 5 bases. Looked up from germline, CDR1 is LNHNV and CDR2 is YYDKDF (reference sequence). The CDR3 extends over 14 amino acids. V lost 0 bases and J lost 7, with 9 bases in between. The CDR3 sequence is CATSRDSGFGELFF. For the CDR3, the DNA is TGTGCCACCAGCAGAGACTCGGGATTCGGGGAGCTGTTTTTT.

V usage is TRBV6-1 and J usage is TRBJ1-5; D may be TRBD1 (5 bases). V gave up 6 bases and J gave up 4 bases, with 13 bases separating them. This CDR3 comprises 14 residues. Germline V gene lookup returns CDR1 MNHNS and CDR2 SASEGT. The CDR3 coding sequence is TGTGCCAGCAGAGGGCCGGGGGGTAATCAGCCCCAGCATTTT. Translating gives CASRGPGGNQPQHF.

As DNA, the CDR3 is TGTGCCAGCAGCTCGCCTTGGGGCGCTGGAAACACTGAAGCTTTCTTT. The encoded protein is CASSSPWGAGNTEAFF. This chain uses TRBV5-6 with TRBJ1-1; a possible D gene is TRBD1 (5 bases). V was shortened by 3 bases and J by 2 bases, with 17 bases between the two germline ends. This CDR3 spans 16 amino acids. The germline V gene has CDR1 SGHDT and CDR2 YYEEEE.

CDR3 sequence (DNA): TGTGCCAGCAGCACGCGACAGGGATTCACAGATACGCAGTATTTT. It is translated as CASSTRQGFTDTQYF. The V call is TRBV14, the J call TRBJ2-3, with TRBD1 matching over 7 bases. CDR1 is SGHDN, CDR2 FVKESK, per germline. The trim removed 5 bases at V and 2 bases at J, leaving 7 bases unmatched. The CDR3 is 15 residues long.

This rearrangement joins TRBV19 to TRBJ1-1; possible D gene TRBD1, 6 bases. V was trimmed by 7 bases and J by 0 bases, leaving 12 bases between them. In germline, CDR1 is LNHDA, CDR2 SQIVND (reference sequence). The CDR3 consists of 14 residues. CDR3 protein: CASTPDRLNTEAFF. DNA for the CDR3: TGTGCCAGTACCCCGGACAGATTGAACACTGAAGCTTTCTTT.

The V gene is TRBV2, the J gene TRBJ1-1, with D tentatively TRBD1 (6 bases). There are 11 residues in the CDR3. V lost 6 bases and J 4 bases, leaving 6 bases between the germline ends. Germline V CDR1 and CDR2: SNHLY, FYNNEI. The CDR3 bases are TGTGCCAGCAGACAGGGCACTGAAGCTTTCTTT. Its protein product is CASRQGTEAFF.

V usage is TRBV4-1 and J usage is TRBJ2-3, with a possible D match to TRBD1 (7 bases). V was shortened by 3 bases and J by 0 bases, with 19 bases between the two germline ends. This CDR3 has 18 residues. From germline, CDR1 is MGHRA and CDR2 YSYEKL. The chain's CDR3 is CASSHGGLQGSSTDTQYF. DNA for the CDR3: TGCGCCAGCAGCCACGGGGGATTACAGGGGTCTAGCACAGATACGCAGTATTTT.

This chain joins TRBV6-5 and TRBJ2-1, with D possibly matching TRBD2 (5 bases). The germline V gene encodes CDR1 MNHEY and CDR2 SVGAGI. V lost 6 bases to trimming and J lost 8 bases, with 17 bases between them. The CDR3 extends over 14 amino acids. CDR3 nucleotides: TGTGCCAGCAGCCTTGGCGGGCGTTGGGATGAGCAGTTCTTC. The encoded protein is CASSLGGRWDEQFF.

The V call is TRBV4-1, the J call TRBJ1-4, with D unresolved. With 7 bases removed from V and 8 bases from J, the gap between germline ends came to 8 bases. There are 11 residues in the CDR3. The V gene's germline CDR1 is MGHRA and CDR2 YSYEKL. Written as DNA, the CDR3 is TGCGCCAGCATCGGGGAGGAAAAACTGTTTTTT. It translates to CASIGEEKLFF.

The chain carries TRBV19 and TRBJ1-1; a weak D match, TRBD1 (5 bases). From germline, CDR1 is LNHDA and CDR2 SQIVND (reference sequence). V lost 4 bases and J 6 bases, leaving 15 bases between the germline ends. This CDR3 is built from 14 residues. CDR3 sequence: CASSTNSPRAEAFF. DNA for the CDR3: TGTGCCAGTAGTACGAACAGCCCCAGGGCTGAAGCTTTCTTT.

This clone was seen a handful of times. Within the sample, other DNA sequences also encode this same CDR3. The rearrangement joins TRBV6-5 to TRBJ1-6; D is undetermined. V dropped 0 bases and J dropped 5 bases, with 11 bases sitting between them. The CDR3 is 16 amino acids. Germline V gene lookup returns CDR1 MNHEY and CDR2 SVGAGI. CDR3 DNA: TGTGCCAGCAGTTACTCGCCCAGGCTGCATAATTCACCCCTCCACTTT. Protein: CASSYSPRLHNSPLHF.